These 28 T cell receptor beta chains were sequenced from one sample in a study of glioma-infiltrating T cells (dated by TCRdb to 2016 to 2017). Sequencing instrument: Illumina MiSeq. TCR alpha and beta CDR3 regions were amplified with the iRepertoire nested amplicon-rescue multiplex PCR (arm-PCR) platform from RNA. TCRdb redid the processing of the public reads, applying fastp at Q25 and MiXCR, and retained in-frame beta chains. CDR3 protein sequences are deduplicated, and each keeps its most common genes and DNA. The sample table shows over 130,000 distinct CDR3 sequences, and about two fifths are seen once. The top ten hold around 18% of the sample. The specimen was glioma tissue, nonneoplastic brain tissue, or PBMCs (not recorded which). These receptors originate from a human donor with low-grade glioma or glioblastoma, undergoing nonglioma brain surgery, or in good health (not recorded which).

The genes are TRBV2 and TRBJ2-7, with D hard to call. This CDR3 has 11 residues. Germline CDR1 is SNHLY and CDR2 is FYNNEI. The ends were cut back, 2 bases at V and 4 bases at J, with 3 bases in the middle. CDR3 coding DNA: TGTGCCAGCAGTGAAACATACGAGCAGTACTTC. Its protein product is CASSETYEQYF.

This sequence joins TRBV20-1 and TRBJ1-6; D call uncertain. CDR3 length: 16 residues. CDR1 and CDR2 from the germline V gene are DFQATT and SNEGSKA (reference sequence). The germline V and J ends were trimmed by 0 bases and 4 bases, with 13 bases remaining between them. The CDR3 region is CSARDSRQAYNSPLHF. In DNA form, the CDR3 reads TGCAGTGCTAGAGATTCTCGGCAGGCTTATAATTCACCCCTCCACTTT.

This clonotype was found a few times. The chain has TRBV4-2 and TRBJ2-7; D gene ambiguous. The CDR3 extends over 14 amino acids. Germline CDR1 and CDR2: LGHNA and YNFKEQ. Trimming took 0 bases from V and 0 from J, leaving 6 bases between them. CDR3 sequence reads: CASSQERLSYEQYF. The CDR3 bases are TGTGCCAGCAGCCAAGAGCGGCTCTCCTACGAGCAGTACTTC.

The gene calls are TRBV4-1 and TRBJ2-3; a weak D match, TRBD2 (6 bases). The V gene's germline CDR1 is MGHRA and CDR2 YSYEKL. The ends were cut back, 6 bases at V and 5 bases at J, with 9 bases in the middle. The CDR3 runs to 12 residues. CDR3 bases: TGCGCCAGCAGAGGGCGGGGAGATACGCAGTATTTT. It yields the protein CASRGRGDTQYF.

The chain employs TRBV4-2 and TRBJ1-2; D uncertain. Germline lookup yields CDR1 LGHNA and CDR2 YNFKEQ. The CDR3 contains 15 residues. V was shortened by 0 bases and J by 2 bases, with 10 bases between the two germline ends. The DNA of the CDR3 is TGTGCCAGCAGCCAAGATTCAGGCAGAAACTATGGCTACACCTTC. As protein: CASSQDSGRNYGYTF.

The genes are TRBV28 and TRBJ2-1; D remains ambiguous. The CDR3 spans 14 residues. V lost 3 bases, J lost 1 base, and 7 bases lay in between. Germline values: CDR1 MDHEN, CDR2 SYDVKM. CDR3 sequence reads: CASSLGYSYNEQFF. In DNA form, the CDR3 reads TGTGCCAGCAGTTTGGGCTATTCCTACAATGAGCAGTTCTTC.

This chain uses TRBV4-1 with TRBJ1-2; no firm D call. V was shortened by 1 base and J by 4 bases, with 10 bases between the two germline ends. The length of the CDR3 is 14 residues. The germline gives CDR1 MGHRA, CDR2 YSYEKL. In DNA form, the CDR3 reads TGCGCCAGCAGCCAAGTCGTGGGCGGCTATGGCTACACCTTC. As protein: CASSQVVGGYGYTF.

The V gene is TRBV20-1, the J gene TRBJ2-1; D is unresolved. The ends were cut back, 2 bases at V and 6 bases at J, with 11 bases in the middle. Germline lookup yields CDR1 DFQATT and CDR2 SNEGSKA (reference sequence). The CDR3 totals 13 residues. CDR3 sequence: CSARLPGRNEQFF. Written as DNA, the CDR3 is TGCAGTGCTAGACTACCGGGCCGCAATGAGCAGTTCTTC.

The rearrangement links TRBV27 to TRBJ2-5; D gene ambiguous. Germline V gene sequence: CDR1 MNHEY, CDR2 SMNVEV (reference sequence). The germline V and J ends were trimmed by 8 bases and 5 bases, with 9 bases remaining between them. The CDR3 spans 11 residues. This CDR3 reads CASGDFETQYF. The CDR3, as DNA: TGTGCCAGCGGGGATTTCGAGACCCAGTACTTC.

V is TRBV20-1 and J is TRBJ1-1; no firm D call. The germline gives CDR1 DFQATT, CDR2 SNEGSKA (reference sequence). V lost 5 bases, J lost 5 bases, and 18 bases lay in between. The CDR3 length is 14 residues. CDR3 sequence (DNA): TGCAGTGCTCCTCCGGCGAGAGGGAGGACTGAAGCTTTCTTT. This sequence encodes CSAPPARGRTEAFF.

This clonotype was observed a handful of times. The chain uses TRBV28 and TRBJ2-3; D not resolved. The V end was cut by 7 bases, the J end by 2 bases, with 13 bases between. CDR1 MDHEN and CDR2 SYDVKM come from the germline V gene. The CDR3 runs to 14 residues. This chain's CDR3 is CASTLGRLTDTQYF. The CDR3 DNA follows: TGTGCCAGCACCTTAGGGCGGCTCACAGATACGCAGTATTTT.

With respect to this clonotype: Relative to the germline gene, one junction end is altered; a read error may explain this. The chain links TRBV7-2 to TRBJ2-1, with TRBD2 identical over 7 bases. The CDR3 runs to 15 residues. Germline values: CDR1 SGHTA, CDR2 FQGNSA. The CDR3 DNA sequence: TGTGCCCGCAGTCCGACTAGCATTGAATTCTATAAGCAGTTCTTC. It yields the protein CARSPTSIEFYKQFF.

This sequence joins TRBV4-3 and TRBJ2-7; the match to TRBD2 covers 7 bases. Germline V gene data show CDR1 as LGHNA and CDR2 as YSLEER. V shed 2 bases and J 1 base; nucleotides not matched to a gene: 5. This CDR3 spans 15 amino acids. The DNA of the CDR3 is TGCGCCAGCAGCCAACAGAGCGGGGTGTCCTACGAGCAGTACTTC. Protein product: CASSQQSGVSYEQYF.

This clonotype was picked up a small number of times. CDR3 sequence (DNA): TGCAGTGCGGGGGGGGCAGGAAGTAGCGGGAACACTGAAGCTTTCTTT. Translating it yields CSAGGAGSSGNTEAFF. The chain joins TRBV20-1 to TRBJ1-1, with D tentatively TRBD1 (6 bases). V lost 6 bases, J lost 1 base, and 21 bases lay in between. The length of the CDR3 is 16 residues. Germline V CDR1 and CDR2: DFQATT, SNEGSKA (reference sequence).

The table lists this clonotype with a few counts. The chain links TRBV7-2 to TRBJ2-3; D unclear. The CDR3 covers 12 residues. V gave up 1 base and J gave up 8 bases, with 7 bases separating them. Germline V gives CDR1 SGHTA, CDR2 FQGNSA. CDR3 region: CASSLERVTQYF. Here the CDR3 DNA reads TGTGCCAGCAGCTTAGAAAGAGTTACGCAGTATTTT.

J is TRBJ2-3 and V is TRBV11-2; 9 positions match TRBD2. This CDR3 has 14 residues. Trimming at V came to 8 bases and at J to 6 bases, leaving 9 bases not matched to a gene. The germline V gene has CDR1 SGHAT and CDR2 FQNNGV. CDR3 bases: TGTGCCAGCGCCCGCGGGAGGGCCGGGGATACGCAGTATTTT. It is translated as CASARGRAGDTQYF.

The CDR3 here is CASSPGKAGRTDTQYF. The CDR3, as DNA: TGTGCCAGCAGTCCCGGGAAAGCGGGACGCACAGATACGCAGTATTTT. J is TRBJ2-3 and V is TRBV6-2 or TRBV6-3, with TRBD2 matching over 7 bases. This CDR3 is built from 16 residues. With V trimmed by 5 bases and J by 1 base, 9 bases remained unmatched. Germline CDR1 MNHEY, CDR2 SVGEGT.

As to this clonotype: A read error may account for a junction end that differs from germline. CDR3 sequence: CGARKGMSNQPQHF. For the CDR3, the DNA is TGCGGTGCTAGAAAGGGTATGAGCAATCAGCCCCAGCATTTT. The V call is TRBV20-1, the J call TRBJ1-5; D not resolved. Germline CDR1 is DFQATT and CDR2 is SNEGSKA (reference sequence). This CDR3 is built from 14 residues.

The V call is TRBV19, the J call TRBJ1-4; D gene ambiguous. The V gene lost 5 bases and the J gene lost 7 bases, with 11 bases spanning the gap. Germline assignment: CDR1 LNHDA and CDR2 SQIVND (reference sequence). The CDR3 loop spans 13 amino acids. DNA of the CDR3: TGTGCCAGTAGTCCCGGGCCAGGTGAAAAACTGTTTTTT. Translating gives CASSPGPGEKLFF.

The chain is built from TRBV4-3 and TRBJ1-3, with 10 bases fitting TRBD1. With V trimmed by 3 bases and J by 3 bases, 8 bases remained unmatched. Germline CDR1 reads LGHNA; CDR2 reads YSLEER. This CDR3 spans 17 amino acids. The CDR3 sequence: CASSHQTGGELGNTIYF. CDR3 DNA: TGCGCCAGCAGCCACCAGACAGGGGGCGAACTTGGAAACACCATATATTTT.

The J gene is TRBJ1-1, the V gene TRBV10-3; D call uncertain. The CDR3 sequence is 18 residues long. The V end was cut by 3 bases, the J end by 5 bases, with 25 bases between. CDR1 is ENHRY, CDR2 SYGVKD, per germline. The CDR3 reads CAISDLFSLRKLRTEAFF. For the CDR3, the DNA is TGTGCCATCAGTGACCTTTTTTCGTTGAGGAAACTGAGAACTGAAGCTTTCTTT.

The chain uses TRBV10-2 and TRBJ2-3, with D possibly matching TRBD1 (5 bases). The CDR3 is made up of 16 amino acids. Germline CDR1 WSHSY, CDR2 SAAADI. Trimming left V 2 bases short and J 5 bases short, with 17 bases between. CDR3 bases: TGCGCCAGCAGTGAGCACCCAGGGTTCGAGCGAGATACGCAGTATTTT. It specifies CASSEHPGFERDTQYF.

The chain is built from TRBV19 and TRBJ1-2; no clear D. CDR3 size: 10 residues. The V end lost 10 bases, the J end lost 8 bases, and 11 bases lay between the germline ends. Germline V gene data show CDR1 as LNHDA and CDR2 as SQIVND (reference sequence). The CDR3 nucleotides read TGTGCCACCGGGTCTTGGGGCTACACCTTC. The encoded protein is CATGSWGYTF. Based on the CDR3 plus reference TRBV19 and TRBJ1-2, the full variable domain is DGGITQSPKYLFRKEGQNVTLSCEQNLNHDAMYWYRQDPGQGLRLIYYSQIVNDFQKGDIAEGYSVSREKKESFPLTVTSAQKNPTAFYLCATGSWGYTFGSGTRLTVV.

The chain couples TRBV7-9 to TRBJ2-3; D is perhaps TRBD1 or TRBD2 (5 bases each). Germline V gene sequence: CDR1 SEHNR, CDR2 FQNEAQ (reference sequence). This CDR3 is 16 amino acids long. V lost 4 bases, J lost 4 bases, and 18 bases lay in between. CDR3 loop: CASSSSRDGLADTQYF. DNA for the CDR3: TGTGCCAGCAGCTCTAGCCGGGACGGCCTAGCAGATACGCAGTATTTT.

The gene calls are TRBV7-9 and TRBJ2-3; D gene unclear. CDR3 length: 13 amino acids. The V end was cut by 2 bases, the J end by 3 bases, with 6 bases between. Germline CDR1 SEHNR, CDR2 FQNEAQ (reference sequence). The CDR3 spells CASSLTYTDTQYF. The DNA of the CDR3 is TGTGCCAGCAGCTTAACGTATACAGATACGCAGTATTTT.

With regard to this clonotype: At one end, the junction sequence differs from germline, possibly due to a read error. The rearrangement joins TRBV27 to TRBJ2-1; 8 bases fit TRBD1. The CDR3 runs 15 residues. Germline loops: CDR1 MNHEY, CDR2 SMNVEV (reference sequence). The CDR3 DNA reads TGTGCCAGCAGAACATCGGGACAGGTCTACGATGAGCAGTTCTTC. Translated: CASRTSGQVYDEQFF.

The V gene is TRBV20-1, the J gene TRBJ1-1, with 11 bases that match TRBD1. Trimming cost V 1 base and J 7 bases; bases outside gene matches: 5. Germline loops: CDR1 DFQATT, CDR2 SNEGSKA (reference sequence). The length of the CDR3 is 14 residues. The CDR3 DNA sequence: TGCAGTGCTAGAGGGACAGGGGGCATCGGTGAAGCTTTCTTT. This translates into CSARGTGGIGEAFF.

This clonotype was seen a handful of times. The V and J genes are TRBV6-1 and TRBJ1-1, with D possibly matching TRBD1 (6 bases). V shed 7 bases and J shed 4 bases, with 16 bases lying between them. Germline CDR1 MNHNS, CDR2 SASEGT. CDR3 size: 14 residues. CDR3 sequence reads: CASNLQGRGTEAFF. The CDR3 DNA is TGTGCCAGCAATTTACAGGGTCGGGGCACTGAAGCTTTCTTT.